One T cell receptor beta chain is described in this entry. These data originate in a study of blood T cell repertoires in COVID-19. Clones were sequenced by immunoSEQ multiplex PCR, and TCRdb holds only the in-frame ones, with some missing. The data contain 70,000 to 80,000 clones, 87% of them singletons. The CDR3 runs to 12 residues. V shed 9 bases and J shed 4 bases, with 12 bases lying between them. Germline values: CDR1 LNHDA, CDR2 SQIVND (reference sequence). The sample taken for sequencing was peripheral blood. The clonotype comes from a woman aged 45 to 65 with acute or convalescent COVID-19. The J gene is TRBJ2-5, the V gene TRBV19; unclear D gene. For the CDR3, the DNA is TGTGCCAGCTCCCCTGTCGGAGAGACCCAGTACTTC. Translated: CASSPVGETQYF. Filled out from reference TRBV19 and TRBJ2-5, the complete variable domain reads DGGITQSPKYLFRKEGQNVTLSCEQNLNHDAMYWYRQDPGQGLRLIYYSQIVNDFQKGDIAEGYSVSREKKESFPLTVTSAQKNPTAFYLCASSPVGETQYFGPGTRLLVL.